This passage covers 26 T cell receptor beta chains from one sample sequenced in a study of breast tumors, draining lymph nodes, adjacent tissues. TCRdb used MiXCR to reprocess the multiplex PCR reads, holding one entry per CDR3 protein. The sample includes approximately 190,000 distinct CDR3 sequences, approximately 31% of them seen just once. Samples came from axillary lymph nodes draining the breast cancer. The material sequenced was axillary lymph node tissue. The source of these receptors is a female donor with breast cancer. Some clones in this sample may be carry-over from other donors' samples.

This clonotype has just one count. The rearrangement links TRBV2 to TRBJ1-4; TRBD1 is a possible D gene (5 bases). V was clipped by 9 bases and J by 4 bases, with 12 bases between them. This CDR3 is 13 amino acids long. CDR1 and CDR2 from the germline V gene are SNHLY and FYNNEI. The CDR3 reads CASDPGGNEKLFF. CDR3 coding DNA: TGTGCCAGTGACCCCGGGGGTAATGAAAAACTGTTTTTT.

The chain employs TRBV4-2 and TRBJ2-1; 14 bases match TRBD2. The CDR3 covers 17 residues. V gave up 1 base and J gave up 9 bases; unmatched junction bases: 8. Germline loops: CDR1 LGHNA, CDR2 YNFKEQ. The CDR3 reads CASSQGRLAGGQGEQFF. CDR3 nucleotides: TGTGCCAGCAGCCAAGGTAGACTAGCGGGGGGGCAGGGTGAGCAGTTCTTC.

In this sample, this clonotype turned up a few times. A much larger clone lies one base from this, so it may be a read error. The chain links TRBV14 to TRBJ2-1; 9 positions match TRBD1. The CDR3 runs 16 residues. The V gene's germline CDR1 is SGHDN and CDR2 FVKESK. In nucleotides, the CDR3 is TGTGCCAGCAGCCAAGACGGTGGGACAGGGCGGAATGCGCAGTTCTTC. It encodes CASSQDGGTGRNAQFF.

To note about this clonotype: The final CDR3 position lacks the conserved phenylalanine or tryptophan, pointing to a likely read error. This chain uses TRBV20-1 with TRBJ2-5; TRBD2 matches at 7 bases. Germline V gives CDR1 DFQATT, CDR2 SNEGSKA (reference sequence). This CDR3 is 16 amino acids long. This chain's CDR3 is CSARDLVAGRRETQYS. Here the CDR3 DNA reads TGCAGCGCTAGAGATCTAGTAGCGGGTCGGAGAGAGACCCAGTACTCC.

The V gene is TRBV18, the J gene TRBJ2-3; no clear D. The J call may be in error: the DNA end matches TRBJ1-5 better. Germline V lookup: CDR1 KGHSH, CDR2 LQKENI. CDR3 size: 13 residues. The CDR3 DNA reads TGTGCCAGCTCACCGAGGAGCACAGATACGCAGCATTTT. It translates to CASSPRSTDTQHF.

This clonotype was seen at least ten times. The CDR3 region is CASSISTRASDSYEQYF. CDR3 DNA sequence: TGTGCCAGTAGTATATCAACCCGGGCTAGCGATTCCTACGAGCAGTACTTC. The chain uses TRBV19 and TRBJ2-7, with a possible D match to TRBD2 (6 bases). Deletions cut 2 bases from V and 1 base from J, with 18 bases between. The CDR3 covers 17 residues. Germline CDR1 LNHDA, CDR2 SQIVND (reference sequence).

Many counts were recorded for this clonotype. CDR3 region: CATRDSNEKLFF. The CDR3 DNA reads as TGTGCCACCCGGGACAGTAATGAAAAACTGTTTTTT. The V gene is TRBV24-1, the J gene TRBJ1-4; 7 positions match TRBD1. Germline V lookup: CDR1 KGHDR, CDR2 SFDVKD. This CDR3 is 12 amino acids long. V lost 9 bases to trimming and J lost 4 bases; unmatched junction nucleotides: 1.

Concerning this clonotype itself: Compared with germline, one end of the junction differs, possibly owing to a read error. The V gene is TRBV7-2, the J gene TRBJ2-5; 13 bases align to TRBD2. Germline-derived CDR1 and CDR2 are SGHTA and FQGNSA. This CDR3 comprises 20 residues. The CDR3 DNA follows: TGTGCCAGCAGCCCAGGAGGGGGGGGACTAGCGGGACGGCGAGGGGAGACCCGGTACTTC. It encodes CASSPGGGGLAGRRGETRYF.

This clonotype has at least ten counts. This chain connects TRBV19 to TRBJ1-5, with D tentatively TRBD1 (5 bases). V was shortened by 3 bases and J by 0 bases, with 9 bases between the two germline ends. CDR3 length: 15 amino acids. Germline values: CDR1 LNHDA, CDR2 SQIVND (reference sequence). The CDR3 bases are TGTGCCAGTAGTATGGTAGGGGATAGCAATCAGCCCCAGCATTTT. Its protein is CASSMVGDSNQPQHF.

This clonotype has at least ten counts. The CDR3 is CASSLEASSGNTIYF. CDR3 nucleotides: TGTGCCAGCAGCTTAGAGGCGAGCTCTGGAAACACCATATATTTT. This chain uses TRBV5-4 with TRBJ1-3; D ambiguous. This CDR3 contains 15 residues. CDR1 is SGHNT and CDR2 is YYREEE in the germline V gene (reference sequence). The V and J ends lost 2 bases and 0 bases respectively, with 9 bases between them.

This clonotype was detected ten times or more. The J gene is TRBJ2-3, the V gene TRBV20-1; TRBD2 matches 8 bases. CDR1 is DFQATT and CDR2 is SNEGSKA in the germline V gene (reference sequence). The CDR3 consists of 16 residues. The V segment lost 0 bases and the J segment 3 bases; nucleotides outside the gene matches: 8. For the CDR3, the DNA is TGCAGTGCTAGAGATAGTAGCGGGGAGCGAACAGATACGCAGTATTTT. Protein sequence: CSARDSSGERTDTQYF.

Regarding this clonotype: A much larger clone lies one base from this, so it may be a read error. The V call is TRBV3-1, the J call TRBJ2-7; either TRBD1 or TRBD2 may fit D (5 bases each). The CDR3 sequence is 12 residues long. Trimming took off 4 bases at V and 9 bases at J, with 13 bases between the two ends. The germline gives CDR1 LGHDT, CDR2 YNNKEL (reference sequence). The CDR3 DNA reads as TGTGCCAGCAGCCCCACGAAGGGGAGGCAGTACTTC. This encodes CASSPTKGRQYF.

Only a few counts were recorded for this clonotype. A read error may explain this, as a much larger clone is one base away. This chain links TRBV14 with TRBJ2-5, with 9 nucleotides matching TRBD2. CDR3 length equals 19 residues. Trimming at V came to 0 bases and at J to 1 base, leaving 12 bases not matched to a gene. Germline CDR1 reads SGHDN; CDR2 reads FVKESK. This CDR3 reads CASSQDPSRSGRSQETQYF. DNA of the CDR3: TGTGCCAGCAGCCAAGATCCCTCTCGTAGCGGGAGATCCCAAGAGACCCAGTACTTC.

This clonotype was seen ten or more times. The chain joins TRBV3-1 to TRBJ2-1, with a tentative D call TRBD2 (5 bases). The CDR3 contains 16 residues. CDR1 is LGHDT, CDR2 YNNKEL, per germline (reference sequence). V lost 1 base and J lost 4, with 14 bases in between. The CDR3 reads CASSQGAESFYNEQFF. DNA for the CDR3: TGTGCCAGCAGCCAAGGAGCGGAGAGCTTTTACAATGAGCAGTTCTTC.

This clonotype showed up many times. The V and J genes are TRBV7-3 and TRBJ2-5; D unclear. Trimming shortened V by 1 base and J by 2 bases, and 11 bases separated the two germline ends. The germline V gene has CDR1 SGHTA and CDR2 FQGTGA. There are 15 residues in the CDR3. The CDR3 loop is CASSLMGGPQETQYF. DNA for the CDR3: TGTGCCAGCAGCTTAATGGGCGGCCCTCAAGAGACCCAGTACTTC.

A word on this clonotype: Since no conserved phenylalanine or tryptophan closes the CDR3, a read error is the likely cause. It is unclear where the CDR3 begins or ends on the DNA, so no DNA is shown, and the CDR3 is as TCRdb lists it. The genes are TRBV9 and TRBJ1-6; no check of the table's D call, TRBD1, against the DNA was made. The CDR3 sequence runs 9 residues, both termini included. Germline CDR1 reads SGDLS; CDR2 reads YYNGEE. CDR3: CASSVSWGS.

This clonotype was seen more than once but under ten times. A much larger clone sits a single nucleotide away, making a read error possible. This chain joins TRBV11-3 and TRBJ2-1, with 8 bases lining up with TRBD1. V lost 5 bases and J lost 4; bases outside the gene matches: 7. The V gene's germline CDR1 is SGHNT and CDR2 YENEEA. CDR3 length: 15 residues. CDR3: CASSHRQGPYNEQFF. The CDR3 bases are TGTGCCAGCAGCCACCGACAGGGGCCTTACAATGAGCAGTTCTTC.

The gene calls are TRBV12-3 or TRBV12-4 and TRBJ2-5; D perhaps matches TRBD1 (6 bases). V was pared by 6 bases and J by 9 bases, with 17 bases between. The CDR3 totals 13 residues. Written as DNA, the CDR3 is TGTGCCAGCAGCGATCAGGGGTTGGAGCCCCAGTACTTC. Amino acids: CASSDQGLEPQYF.

In this sample, this clonotype turned up many times. The rearrangement uses TRBV2 and TRBJ1-4; no definite D call. The germline V gene encodes CDR1 SNHLY and CDR2 FYNNEI. CDR3 length: 13 amino acids. Trimming stripped 7 bases from V and 7 bases from J, with 13 bases between. CDR3 residues: CASNSREGEKLFF. The CDR3 nucleotides are TGTGCCAGCAATTCAAGGGAGGGTGAAAAACTGTTTTTT.

This clonotype occurred once. The junction does not match germline at one end; this may be a read error. This rearrangement joins TRBV7-2 to TRBJ1-2; D might be TRBD1 (5 bases). Germline V lookup: CDR1 SGHTA, CDR2 FQGNSA. This CDR3 region has 14 residues. The CDR3 DNA follows: TGTGCCAGCACTCGAGATGGGGGAGACTATGGCCACACCTTC. Translated, it gives CASTRDGGDYGHTF.

This clonotype has a count of ten or more. The rearrangement links TRBV7-9 to TRBJ2-3; D is undetermined. Trimming cost V 1 base and J 0 bases, with 5 bases left between them. Germline loops: CDR1 SEHNR, CDR2 FQNEAQ (reference sequence). This CDR3 is built from 14 residues. The DNA of the CDR3 is TGTGCCAGCAGCTTAGACGTTAGCACAGATACGCAGTATTTT. This gives the protein CASSLDVSTDTQYF.

This clonotype appeared many times. The J gene is TRBJ2-6, the V gene TRBV5-1, with a possible D match to TRBD1 (5 bases). Germline V CDR1 and CDR2: SGHRS, YFSETQ. V shed 0 bases and J shed 0 bases, with 13 bases lying between them. The CDR3 is made up of 18 amino acids. CDR3 amino acids: CASSLGRQYRSGANVLTF. DNA of the CDR3: TGCGCCAGCAGCTTGGGCCGACAGTACCGCTCTGGGGCCAACGTCCTGACTTTC.

This clonotype was picked up many times. CDR3 region: CASRSEGTYEQYF. The CDR3 DNA reads TGCGCCAGCCGAAGCGAAGGGACCTACGAGCAGTACTTC. This sequence joins TRBV5-1 and TRBJ2-7; D not certain. Trimming left V 7 bases short and J 2 bases short, with 13 bases between. CDR1 and CDR2 (germline): SGHRS, YFSETQ. The length of the CDR3 is 13 residues.

This rearrangement joins TRBV20-1 to TRBJ2-5; 10 nucleotides align to TRBD2. The germline V gene encodes CDR1 DFQATT and CDR2 SNEGSKA (reference sequence). Germline trimming cut 0 bases from V and 5 bases from J; bases unmatched to any gene: 24. This CDR3 has 21 amino acids. CDR3 sequence reads: CSARDRSLAGAMRTGRETQYF. The CDR3, as DNA: TGCAGTGCTAGAGATCGATCGCTAGCGGGAGCTATGAGGACCGGAAGGGAGACCCAGTACTTC.

This clonotype was counted at least ten times. The CDR3 is CASRPAGTGGSGANVLTF. CDR3 DNA sequence: TGTGCCAGCAGACCAGCCGGGACAGGGGGGTCTGGGGCCAACGTCCTGACTTTC. The genes are TRBV6-5 and TRBJ2-6; 11 bases fit TRBD1. V gave up 6 bases and J gave up 1 base; unmatched junction bases: 8. The CDR3 loop spans 18 amino acids. Germline-derived CDR1 and CDR2 are MNHEY and SVGAGI.

The rearrangement joins TRBV18 to TRBJ2-2, with D tentatively TRBD1 (5 bases). Germline values: CDR1 KGHSH, CDR2 LQKENI. V lost 3 bases to trimming and J lost 0 bases, with 11 bases between them. The CDR3 loop spans 16 amino acids. CDR3 sequence: CASSPFTGTNTGELFF. CDR3 nucleotide sequence: TGTGCCAGCTCACCCTTTACAGGAACGAACACCGGGGAGCTGTTTTTT.